This T cell receptor beta chain was captured in a study of blood T cell repertoires in COVID-19. Study in general: T cells, B-cell-depleted T cells, or PBMCs provided the cDNA or gDNA that served as material.

In the original processing: For nucleated cells, counts were estimated from reference gene primer amplification. Only in-frame clones appear in the TCRdb table, and some are missing; sequencing was by immunoSEQ multiplex PCR. Clonal size and the V and J genes are those of that table, whereas D and trimming came from the DNA. The repertoire holds 78,000 or so clones, with 83% as singletons. This clone was detected only a few times. Trimming took 4 bases from V and 1 from J, leaving 13 bases between them. Germline loops: CDR1 LGHDT, CDR2 YNNKEL (reference sequence). The CDR3 is 16 amino acids. This receptor was taken from a woman aged 55-70 years with acute or convalescent COVID-19. This chain connects TRBV3-1 (or the pseudogene TRBV3-2) to TRBJ2-2; perhaps TRBD1 as D (6 bases). Input material: peripheral blood. The CDR3 loop is CASSPSGAMNTGELFF. CDR3 in DNA: TGTGCCAGCAGCCCGTCAGGGGCGATGAACACCGGGGAGCTGTTTTTT.